This paragraph reports one T cell receptor (beta chain). The source of the sample is a study of technical replicates of blood from a handful of donors. Sequencing used immunoSEQ multiplex PCR; TCRdb keeps in-frame clones, though not all of them. The table includes approximately 81,000 clones, around four fifths detected once. The clonotype comes from a human donor in good health. Some clones in this sample may be carry-over from other donors' samples. The sample comprised PBMCs.

CDR3 DNA: TGTGCCAGCTCGGCGGACAGGGGTGCCTACGAGCAGTACTTC. It is translated as CASSADRGAYEQYF. This rearrangement joins TRBV18 to TRBJ2-7; 9 nucleotides agree with TRBD1. Germline V gene lookup returns CDR1 KGHSH and CDR2 LQKENI. With V trimmed by 6 bases and J by 2 bases, 5 bases remained unmatched. This CDR3 has 14 residues. Full variable domain (missing parts from reference TRBV18 and TRBJ2-7): NAGVMQNPRHLVRRRGQEARLRCSPMKGHSHVYWYRQLPEEGLKFMVYLQKENIIDESGMPKERFSAEFPKEGPSILRIQQVVRGDSAAYFCASSADRGAYEQYFGPGTRLTVT.